This record covers a single TCR beta chain. Generated by immunoSEQ multiplex PCR, the TCRdb table keeps only in-frame clones and is missing some. The repertoire consists of approximately 2,500 clones, with under 25% occurring once and the leading ten covering approximately 8.4%. This entry comes from a study of T cells in localized non-small cell lung cancer. Germline CDR1 reads KGHSH; CDR2 reads LQKENI. Deletions cut 2 bases from V and 6 bases from J, with 8 bases between. The CDR3 sequence is 13 residues long. The sequences come from lung tumor tissue, collected before any cancer treatment. This sequence joins TRBV18 and TRBJ1-5; D remains ambiguous. The clonotype was recovered from a male donor at least 60 years old with stage III squamous cell lung carcinoma. The CDR3 sequence: CASSPTPGQPQHF. For the CDR3, the DNA is TGTGCCAGCTCACCAACCCCAGGTCAGCCCCAGCATTTT.